This entry lists 11 T cell receptor beta chains sequenced from one sample in a study of metastatic and nonmetastatic thyroid tumors. There were no patients who had received any treatment before thyroid surgery. TCRdb reanalyzed the PCR reads with MiXCR. There are tens of thousands of clones in the sample; over 20% occur only once, and about 14% lies in the top ten. Material for sequencing was blood. All receptors derive from a female donor with papillary thyroid cancer or a benign thyroid nodule (not recorded which). Some clones in this sample may be carry-over from other donors' samples.

This clone was counted ten times or more. The V and J genes are TRBV7-6 and TRBJ2-2; a possible D gene is TRBD2 (6 bases). The V end lost 6 bases, the J end lost 5 bases, and 13 bases lay between the germline ends. The CDR3 has 14 residues. In germline, CDR1 is SGHVS, CDR2 FNYEAQ. The CDR3 coding sequence is TGTGCCAGCAGTTCGCATCTAGCGACCGGGGAGCTGTTTTTT. The encoded protein is CASSSHLATGELFF.

The chain recombines TRBV19 with TRBJ1-6, with D perhaps TRBD1 (6 bases). Germline assignment: CDR1 LNHDA and CDR2 SQIVND (reference sequence). With 9 bases removed from V and 4 bases from J, the gap between germline ends came to 13 bases. CDR3 size: 14 residues. In DNA, the CDR3 is TGTGCCAGCCGGGTGGACAGATATAATTCACCCCTCCACTTT. It yields the protein CASRVDRYNSPLHF. Together with reference TRBV19 and TRBJ1-6, the CDR3 gives the full variable domain: DGGITQSPKYLFRKEGQNVTLSCEQNLNHDAMYWYRQDPGQGLRLIYYSQIVNDFQKGDIAEGYSVSREKKESFPLTVTSAQKNPTAFYLCASRVDRYNSPLHFGNGTRLTVT.

The chain couples TRBV3-1 to TRBJ2-7; TRBD2 matches 9 bases. CDR1 is LGHDT and CDR2 is YNNKEL in the germline V gene (reference sequence). The junction had 7 bases not matched to a gene; V was cut back by 1 base and J by 6 bases. The length of the CDR3 is 15 residues. The CDR3 DNA reads as TGTGCCAGCAGCCAAGTTGTGCTAGCGGGATCCGAGCAGTACTTC. Its translation is CASSQVVLAGSEQYF.

J is TRBJ1-1 and V is TRBV18; 10 bases match TRBD1. The V gene end was trimmed by 3 bases and the J gene end by 2 bases; junction bases not matched to a gene: 6. The length of the CDR3 is 16 residues. The germline V gene encodes CDR1 KGHSH and CDR2 LQKENI. The CDR3 DNA reads TGTGCCAGCTCACCGGGCGGGACAGGGGTTAACACTGAAGCTTTCTTT. It translates to CASSPGGTGVNTEAFF.

CDR3 sequence: CASSFLAGDSLGEQFF. CDR3 nucleotides: TGTGCCAGCAGCTTTCTAGCGGGAGACTCTCTTGGTGAGCAGTTCTTC. The rearrangement joins TRBV11-2 to TRBJ2-1, with 10 bases aligning to TRBD2. Germline V gene data show CDR1 as SGHAT and CDR2 as FQNNGV. Trimming took 3 bases from V and 9 from J; bases not matched to a gene: 11. The CDR3 extends over 16 amino acids. The whole variable domain, remainder taken from reference TRBV11-2 and TRBJ2-1, is EAGVAQSPRYKIIEKRQSVAFWCNPISGHATLYWYQQILGQGPKLLIQFQNNGVVDDSQLPKDRFSAERLKGVDSTLKIQPAKLEDSAVYLCASSFLAGDSLGEQFFGPGTRLTVL.

The chain has TRBV2 and TRBJ2-7; D uncertain. V lost 2 bases and J 4 bases, leaving 9 bases between the germline ends. This CDR3 contains 13 residues. The germline V gene encodes CDR1 SNHLY and CDR2 FYNNEI. The CDR3 reads CASSERPPYEQYV. In DNA, the CDR3 is TGTGCCAGCAGTGAACGGCCGCCTTACGAGCAGTACGTC.

This clone appeared many times. The chain has TRBV7-2 and TRBJ1-5; D gene ambiguous. CDR1 is SGHTA, CDR2 FQGNSA, per germline. The CDR3 is made up of 13 amino acids. Trimming took off 5 bases at V and 4 bases at J, with 9 bases between the two ends. In DNA form, the CDR3 reads TGTGCCAGCAGCCACAGCAATAATCAGCCCCAGCATTTT. It translates to CASSHSNNQPQHF.

This clone was seen ten or more times. This rearrangement joins TRBV28 to TRBJ1-1; D is unresolved. CDR3 length equals 14 residues. Trimming left V 3 bases short and J 1 base short, with 9 bases between. The germline CDR1 and CDR2 sequences are MDHEN and SYDVKM. CDR3 nucleotide sequence: TGTGCCAGCAGTTTTCTACGGAAGAACACTGAAGCTTTCTTT. Translation gives CASSFLRKNTEAFF.

In this sample, this clone turned up many times. Mismatch with germline at one junction end may stem from a read error. The sample holds other DNA sequences that translate to the same CDR3. This chain joins TRBV12-3 or TRBV12-4 and TRBJ2-5, with D possibly matching TRBD2 (6 bases). This CDR3 has 13 residues. CDR3 nucleotide sequence: TGTGCCAGCAGGAGGGACTCCCAAGAGACTCAGTACTTC. Amino acids: CASRRDSQETQYF.

The rearrangement joins TRBV11-3 to TRBJ2-3; 15 bases match TRBD2. The ends lost 1 base at V and 3 bases at J; junction bases unmatched: 8. This CDR3 region has 19 residues. CDR1 is SGHNT and CDR2 is YENEEA in the germline V gene. CDR3 sequence: CASSLGTRTSGRATDTQYF. The CDR3 DNA reads TGTGCCAGCAGCTTAGGTACGAGGACTAGCGGGAGGGCTACAGATACGCAGTATTTT.

Many counts were recorded for this clone. This sequence joins TRBV7-3 and TRBJ2-7; no clear D. The CDR3 sequence is 11 residues long. CDR1 and CDR2 (germline): SGHTA, FQGTGA. The V and J ends lost 5 bases and 2 bases respectively, with 4 bases between them. The CDR3 DNA is TGTGCCAGCAGCCTCCCCTACGAGCAGTACTTC. Encoded protein: CASSLPYEQYF.